Listed here is a single TCR beta chain. These data are taken from a study of shared clonotypes between healthy human individuals. Method: immunoSEQ multiplex PCR; TCRdb's copy keeps in-frame clones and lacks some. The sample carries some 2,100,000 clones, roughly 95% recorded once. CD4+ cells underwent separation, giving CD45RA+ naive and CD45RA-negative memory subsets. Germline lookup yields CDR1 MNHNS and CDR2 SASEGT. The CDR3 length is 16 residues. Deletions cut 4 bases from V and 1 base from J, with 14 bases between. This TCR came from a man aged 18 to 30 in good health. The genes are TRBV6-1 and TRBJ1-5; D uncertain. The sample consisted of naive CD4+ T cells sorted from blood. Subset meaning: CD45RA+ positively selected. The CDR3 is CASSAGINLSNQPQHF. The CDR3 region has the DNA TGTGCCAGCAGTGCTGGGATTAACCTAAGCAATCAGCCCCAGCATTTT.